Shown below are 17 T cell receptor beta chains from a single sample sequenced in a study of human T cells and chemical hapten exposure. TCRdb reprocessed the RACE reads via MiXCR and lists one record per CDR3 protein. Here the sample spans about 97,000 distinct CDR3 sequences, roughly 27% being singletons. The time point was: patch test 3, about 24 weeks after DPC sensitization. This sample's treatment: therapeutic diphenylcyclopropenone sensitization with weekly scalp DPC. Sequenced material: whole blood, taken in connection with sensitization to the hapten diphenylcyclopropenone (DPC). The receptors were sampled from a man aged 40-55 years with alopecia areata. Some clones in this sample may be carry-over from other donors' samples.

The chain employs TRBV20-1 and TRBJ1-2; D is possibly TRBD1 (5 bases). CDR1 and CDR2 (germline): DFQATT, SNEGSKA (reference sequence). Trimming took 0 bases from V and 1 from J, leaving 9 bases between them. CDR3 length: 14 residues. CDR3 coding DNA: TGCAGTGCTAGAGAGGGGACCCTTAACTATGGCTACACCTTC. This codes for CSAREGTLNYGYTF.

This clonotype came up a few times. The chain has TRBV6-6 and TRBJ2-7; 9 nucleotides align to TRBD2. The CDR3 length is 16 residues. Germline lookup yields CDR1 MNHNY and CDR2 SVGAGI (reference sequence). Trimming at V came to 6 bases and at J to 2 bases, leaving 11 bases not matched to a gene. The CDR3 nucleotides read TGTGCCAGCAGCTCAGGGCCAGCGGGAGGACCCTACGAGCAGTACTTC. Its protein is CASSSGPAGGPYEQYF.

This clonotype was counted between two and nine times. The J gene is TRBJ2-1, the V gene TRBV21-1; the D call TRBD2 from the table was never checked on the DNA. TRBV21-1 is assigned pseudogene status. The CDR3 extends over 15 amino acids. CDR3 nucleotide sequence: TGTGCCAGCAGCAAAGCGTTTGGAGGGATGGGGGAGCAGTTCTTC. Its translation is CASSKAFGGMGEQFF.

The V and J genes are TRBV20-1 and TRBJ1-5, with D unclear. Trimming stripped 1 base from V and 0 bases from J, with 4 bases between. The germline V gene has CDR1 DFQATT and CDR2 SNEGSKA (reference sequence). The CDR3 consists of 13 residues. CDR3 region: CSARGVSNQPQHF. The CDR3 DNA reads TGCAGTGCTAGAGGGGTTAGCAATCAGCCCCAGCATTTT.

This clonotype has only a few counts. This chain connects TRBV20-1 to TRBJ1-6; 7 nucleotides agree with TRBD1. The germline gives CDR1 DFQATT, CDR2 SNEGSKA (reference sequence). Trimming took 6 bases from V and 9 from J; bases not matched to a gene: 14. CDR3 length: 15 residues. The CDR3 sequence is CSAPPRRTGGSPLHF. CDR3 DNA sequence: TGCAGTGCACCCCCCAGGAGGACAGGAGGTTCACCCCTCCACTTT.

The DNA of the CDR3 is TGTGCCAGCAGTTTAGCCGACAGGGTAACGCAGTATTTT. It encodes CASSLADRVTQYF. The V and J genes are TRBV28 and TRBJ2-3; 7 nucleotides agree with TRBD1. With V trimmed by 2 bases and J by 9 bases, 5 bases remained unmatched. Germline-derived CDR1 and CDR2 are MDHEN and SYDVKM. The CDR3 runs to 13 residues.

This sequence joins TRBV13 and TRBJ2-6, with D hard to call. CDR1 and CDR2 (germline): PRHDT, FYEKMQ (reference sequence). There are 15 residues in the CDR3. Trimming left V 1 base short and J 6 bases short, with 10 bases between. CDR3 nucleotides: TGTGCCAGCAGCTTAGAACCCCATGAGGCCAACGTCCTGACTTTC. Protein: CASSLEPHEANVLTF.

The chain combines TRBV28 with TRBJ1-2, with TRBD1 identical over 7 bases. The CDR3 has 14 residues. V lost 3 bases, J lost 1 base, and 2 bases stayed unmatched. Germline CDR1 MDHEN, CDR2 SYDVKM. CDR3 nucleotide sequence: TGTGCCAGCAGTTTTGCAGGGGGTAACTATGGCTACACCTTC. This encodes CASSFAGGNYGYTF.

The chain has TRBV18 and TRBJ2-3; TRBD1 aligns across 7 bases. The CDR3 has 15 residues. V shed 0 bases, J shed 1 base, and the junction held 1 base outside the gene matches. Looked up from germline, CDR1 is KGHSH and CDR2 is LQKENI. CDR3 region: CASSPPGTGTDTQYF. The CDR3 nucleotides are TGTGCCAGCTCACCACCGGGGACAGGCACAGATACGCAGTATTTT.

The CDR3: CASRPHHGGEQYF. CDR3 nucleotides: TGTGCCAGCAGACCGCACCACGGCGGCGAGCAGTACTTC. V is TRBV28 and J is TRBJ2-7; D is unresolved. Per germline, CDR1 MDHEN and CDR2 SYDVKM. V was pared by 6 bases and J by 6 bases, with 15 bases between. The CDR3 runs 13 residues.

This clonotype was recorded a few times. The chain carries TRBV7-8 and TRBJ1-1; 9 bases fit TRBD1. CDR1 and CDR2 from the germline V gene are SGHVS and FQNEAQ. With 5 bases clipped from V and 1 base from J, the junction kept 5 bases outside the gene matches. The CDR3 runs to 15 residues. The CDR3 protein is CASSGTGGRNTEAFF. DNA of the CDR3: TGTGCCAGCAGCGGAACAGGGGGCCGGAACACTGAAGCTTTCTTT.

The chain couples TRBV7-2 to TRBJ1-4; 10 bases match TRBD1. The CDR3 spans 17 residues. Looked up from germline, CDR1 is SGHTA and CDR2 is FQGNSA. V dropped 5 bases and J dropped 7; count of bases not matched to a gene: 13. The CDR3 protein is CASSIMTGGKKGEKLFF. In DNA form, the CDR3 reads TGTGCCAGCAGCATAATGACAGGGGGCAAAAAGGGTGAAAAACTGTTTTTT. The whole variable domain, filled in from reference TRBV7-2 and TRBJ1-4, reads GAGVSQSPSNKVTEKGKDVELRCDPISGHTALYWYRQSLGQGLEFLIYFQGNSAPDKSGLPSDRFSAERTGGSVSTLTIQRTQQEDSAVYLCASSIMTGGKKGEKLFFGSGTQLSVL.

This clonotype has only a few counts. The chain employs TRBV12-3 or TRBV12-4 and TRBJ2-3; D is ambiguous. This CDR3 has 13 amino acids. With 2 bases removed from V and 1 base from J, the gap between germline ends came to 4 bases. The CDR3 nucleotides are TGTGCCAGCAGTTTAATCGGCACAGATACGCAGTATTTT. Amino acid sequence: CASSLIGTDTQYF.

This clonotype has more than one count but fewer than ten. V usage is TRBV3-1 and J usage is TRBJ1-5; a weak D match, TRBD1 (5 bases). Trimming took 0 bases from V and 6 from J, leaving 15 bases between them. The CDR3 covers 16 residues. Germline V gene sequence: CDR1 LGHDT, CDR2 YNNKEL (reference sequence). In DNA form, the CDR3 reads TGTGCCAGCAGCCAAGATCCTTCGGGGGTCTCTCAGCCCCAGCATTTT. Amino acid sequence: CASSQDPSGVSQPQHF.

This clonotype was observed a handful of times. The chain recombines TRBV6-5 with TRBJ2-5; unclear D gene. From germline, CDR1 is MNHEY and CDR2 SVGAGI. CDR3 length: 14 amino acids. Trimming cost V 10 bases and J 1 base, with 16 bases left between them. The chain's CDR3 is CATRPSAPQETQYF. The CDR3 nucleotides are TGTGCCACCCGTCCCTCAGCGCCCCAAGAGACCCAGTACTTC.

This clonotype has more than one count but fewer than ten. The V and J genes are TRBV12-3 or TRBV12-4 and TRBJ2-3, with D unclear. The CDR3 is 14 amino acids. V was shortened by 5 bases and J by 2 bases, with 11 bases between the two germline ends. CDR3 sequence (DNA): TGTGCCAGCAGTCTAGGGCGGTACACAGATACGCAGTATTTT. The encoded protein is CASSLGRYTDTQYF.

This clonotype showed up just a few times. The V and J genes are TRBV12-3 or TRBV12-4 and TRBJ2-3; tentative D call: TRBD2 (6 bases). The V gene lost 3 bases and the J gene lost 9 bases, with 10 bases spanning the gap. The CDR3 totals 12 residues. The CDR3 DNA is TGTGCCAGCAGTTTGGGGGGACGCACGCAGTATTTT. This sequence encodes CASSLGGRTQYF.